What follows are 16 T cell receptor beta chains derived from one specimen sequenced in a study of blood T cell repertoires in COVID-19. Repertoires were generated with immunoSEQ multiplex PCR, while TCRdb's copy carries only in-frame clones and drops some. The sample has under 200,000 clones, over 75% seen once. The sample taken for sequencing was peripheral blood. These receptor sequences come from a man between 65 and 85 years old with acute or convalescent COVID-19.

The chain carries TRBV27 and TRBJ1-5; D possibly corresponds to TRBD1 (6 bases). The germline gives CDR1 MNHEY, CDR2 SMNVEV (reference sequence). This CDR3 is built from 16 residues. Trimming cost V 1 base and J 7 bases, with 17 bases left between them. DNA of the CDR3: TGTGCCAGCAGTTTATTGACAGTCGTTCAGGGGCAGCCCCAGCATTTT. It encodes CASSLLTVVQGQPQHF.

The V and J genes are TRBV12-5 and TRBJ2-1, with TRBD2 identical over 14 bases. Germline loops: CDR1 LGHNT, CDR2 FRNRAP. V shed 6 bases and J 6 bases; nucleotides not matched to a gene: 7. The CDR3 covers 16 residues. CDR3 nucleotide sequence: TGTGCTAGTGGGATGGGACTAGCGGGAGTAGGCAATGAGCAGTTCTTC. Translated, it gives CASGMGLAGVGNEQFF.

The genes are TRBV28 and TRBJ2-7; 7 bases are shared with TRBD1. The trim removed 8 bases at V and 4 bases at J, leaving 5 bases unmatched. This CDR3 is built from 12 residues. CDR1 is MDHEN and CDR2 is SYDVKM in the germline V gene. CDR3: CASRRGLYEQYF. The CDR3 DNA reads TGTGCCAGCCGCAGGGGGTTGTACGAGCAGTACTTC.

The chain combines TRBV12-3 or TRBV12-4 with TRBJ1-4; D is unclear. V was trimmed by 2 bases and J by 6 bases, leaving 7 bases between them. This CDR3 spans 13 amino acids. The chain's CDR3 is CASSLMGDEKLFF. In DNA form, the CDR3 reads TGTGCCAGCAGTTTAATGGGCGATGAAAAACTGTTTTTT.

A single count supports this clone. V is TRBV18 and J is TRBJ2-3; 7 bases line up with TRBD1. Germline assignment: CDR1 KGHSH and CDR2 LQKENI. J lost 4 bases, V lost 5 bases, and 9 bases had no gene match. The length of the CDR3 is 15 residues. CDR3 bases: TGTGCCAGCTCATTATACAGGGGCAGCGCAGATACGCAGTATTTT. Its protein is CASSLYRGSADTQYF.

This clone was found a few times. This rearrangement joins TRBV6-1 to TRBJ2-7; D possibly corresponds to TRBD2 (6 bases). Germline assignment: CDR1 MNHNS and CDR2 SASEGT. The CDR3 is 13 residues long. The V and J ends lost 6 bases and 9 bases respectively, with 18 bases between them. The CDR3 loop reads CASRHAGDLGQYF. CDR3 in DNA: TGTGCCAGCAGGCACGCCGGGGACTTGGGGCAGTACTTC.

CDR3 residues: CAISARGSDTEAFF. The CDR3 DNA sequence: TGTGCCATCAGTGCCCGGGGGTCGGACACTGAAGCTTTCTTT. The chain recombines TRBV10-3 with TRBJ1-1; D may be TRBD1 (5 bases). The germline V and J ends were trimmed by 4 bases and 3 bases, with 12 bases remaining between them. This CDR3 has 14 amino acids. Germline V CDR1 and CDR2: ENHRY, SYGVKD.

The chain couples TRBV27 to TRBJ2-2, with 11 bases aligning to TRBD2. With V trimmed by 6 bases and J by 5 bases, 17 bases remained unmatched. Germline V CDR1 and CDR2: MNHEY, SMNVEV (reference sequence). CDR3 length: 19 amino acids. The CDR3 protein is CASRQIGTSGPGGTGELFF. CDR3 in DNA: TGTGCCAGCAGGCAAATCGGGACTAGCGGACCGGGAGGGACCGGGGAGCTGTTTTTT.

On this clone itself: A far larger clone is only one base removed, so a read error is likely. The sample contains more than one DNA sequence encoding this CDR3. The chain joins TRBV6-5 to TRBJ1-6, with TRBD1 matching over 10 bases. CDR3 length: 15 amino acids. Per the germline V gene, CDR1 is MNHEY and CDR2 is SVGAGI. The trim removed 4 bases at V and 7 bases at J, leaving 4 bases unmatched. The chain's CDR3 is CASSSPGQGNSPLHF. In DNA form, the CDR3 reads TGTGCCAGCAGTTCCCCGGGACAGGGGAATTCACCCCTCCACTTT.

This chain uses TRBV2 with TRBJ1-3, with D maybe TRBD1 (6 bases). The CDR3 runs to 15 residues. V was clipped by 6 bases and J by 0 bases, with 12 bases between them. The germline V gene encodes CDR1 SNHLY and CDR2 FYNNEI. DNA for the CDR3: TGTGCCAGCAGCCAGGACAGAGTCTCTGGAAACACCATATATTTT. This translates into CASSQDRVSGNTIYF.

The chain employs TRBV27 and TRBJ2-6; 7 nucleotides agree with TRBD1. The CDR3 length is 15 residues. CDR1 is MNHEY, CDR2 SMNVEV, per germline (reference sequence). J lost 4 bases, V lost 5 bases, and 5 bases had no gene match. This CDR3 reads CASSTTGVGANVLTF. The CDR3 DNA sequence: TGTGCCAGCAGTACCACAGGGGTCGGGGCCAACGTCCTGACTTTC. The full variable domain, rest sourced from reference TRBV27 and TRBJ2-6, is EAQVTQNPRYLITVTGKKLTVTCSQNMNHEYMSWYRQDPGLGLRQIYYSMNVEVTDKGDVPEGYKVSRKEKRNFPLILESPSPNQTSLYFCASSTTGVGANVLTFGAGSRLTVL.

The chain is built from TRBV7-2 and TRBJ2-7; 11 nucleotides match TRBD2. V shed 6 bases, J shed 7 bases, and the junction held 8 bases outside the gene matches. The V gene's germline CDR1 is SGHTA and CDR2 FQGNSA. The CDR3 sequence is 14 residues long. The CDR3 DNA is TGTGCCAGCAGTATTAGCGGGAGGGGCGGGGAGCAGTACTTC. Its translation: CASSISGRGGEQYF.

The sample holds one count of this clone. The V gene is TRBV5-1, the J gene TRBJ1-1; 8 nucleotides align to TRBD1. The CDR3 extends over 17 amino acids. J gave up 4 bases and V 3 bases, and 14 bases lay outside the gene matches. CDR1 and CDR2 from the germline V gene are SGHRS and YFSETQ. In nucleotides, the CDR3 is TGCGCCAGCAGCTATGGACAGGGCCTTACGCGGAGCACTGAAGCTTTCTTT. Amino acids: CASSYGQGLTRSTEAFF.

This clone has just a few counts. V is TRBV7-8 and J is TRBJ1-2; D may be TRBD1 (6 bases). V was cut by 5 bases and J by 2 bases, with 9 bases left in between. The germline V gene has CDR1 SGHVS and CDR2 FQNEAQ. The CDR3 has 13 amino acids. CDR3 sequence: CASSPDRNYGYTF. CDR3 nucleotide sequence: TGTGCCAGCAGCCCCGACAGGAACTATGGCTACACCTTC.

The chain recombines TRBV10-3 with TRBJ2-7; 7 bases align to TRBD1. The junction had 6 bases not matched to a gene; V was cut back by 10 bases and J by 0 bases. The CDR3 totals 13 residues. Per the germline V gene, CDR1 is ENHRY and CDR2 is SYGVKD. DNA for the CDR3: TGTGCCACCACGACAGGGAGCTCCTACGAGCAGTACTTC. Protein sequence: CATTTGSSYEQYF.

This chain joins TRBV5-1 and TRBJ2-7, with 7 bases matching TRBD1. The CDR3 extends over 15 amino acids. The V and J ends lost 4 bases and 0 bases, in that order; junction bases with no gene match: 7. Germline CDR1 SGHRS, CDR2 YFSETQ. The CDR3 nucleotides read TGCGCCAGCAGCGACCGGACAGGCACCTCCTACGAGCAGTACTTC. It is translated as CASSDRTGTSYEQYF. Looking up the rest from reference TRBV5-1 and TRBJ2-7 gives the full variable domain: KAGVTQTPRYLIKTRGQQVTLSCSPISGHRSVSWYQQTPGQGLQFLFEYFSETQRNKGNFPGRFSGRQFSNSRSEMNVSTLELGDSALYLCASSDRTGTSYEQYFGPGTRLTVT.